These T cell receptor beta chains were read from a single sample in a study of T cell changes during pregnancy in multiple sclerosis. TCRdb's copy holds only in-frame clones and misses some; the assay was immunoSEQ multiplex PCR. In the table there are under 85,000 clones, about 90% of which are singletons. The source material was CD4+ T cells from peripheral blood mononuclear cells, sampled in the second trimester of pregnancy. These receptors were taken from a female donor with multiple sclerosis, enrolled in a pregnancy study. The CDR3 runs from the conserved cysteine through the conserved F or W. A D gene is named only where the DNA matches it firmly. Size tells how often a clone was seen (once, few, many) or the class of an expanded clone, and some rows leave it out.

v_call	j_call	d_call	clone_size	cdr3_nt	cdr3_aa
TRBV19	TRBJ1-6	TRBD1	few	TGTGCCTCAATGGACAGGGCTGGGTCACCCCTCCACTTT	CASMDRAGSPLHF
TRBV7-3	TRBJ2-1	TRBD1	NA	TGTGCCAGCAGCGCCTCCGGGACAGGGAACAATGAGCAGTTCTTC	CASSASGTGNNEQFF
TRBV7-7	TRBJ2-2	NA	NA	TGTGCCAGCAGCCAGAACCCCCAGGGGGAGCTGTTTTTT	CASSQNPQGELFF
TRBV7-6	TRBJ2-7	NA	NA	TGTGCCAGCAGCTTAGGGTTCGGTAATCCTGCCTACGAGCAGTACTTC	CASSLGFGNPAYEQYF
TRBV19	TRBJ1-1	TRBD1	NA	TGTGCCAGTAGTCCACAGGGGGCGCGGGCTTTCTTT	CASSPQGARAFF
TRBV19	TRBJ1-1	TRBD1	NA	TGTGCCAGTAGTGTTCGACAGGGGTCAAACACTGAAGCTTTCTTT	CASSVRQGSNTEAFF
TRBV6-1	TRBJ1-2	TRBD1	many	TGTGCCAGCAGTGAAAACAGGGGGCTACGAGGCTACACCTTC	CASSENRGLRGYTF
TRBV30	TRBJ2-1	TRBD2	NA	TGTGCCTGGAGTCCACTGGGACTAGCGGGATACGATGAGCAGTTCTTC	CAWSPLGLAGYDEQFF
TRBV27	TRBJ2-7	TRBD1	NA	TGTGCCAGCCGAACCTCAGCCGGGACAGGACCCTACGAGCAGTACTTC	CASRTSAGTGPYEQYF
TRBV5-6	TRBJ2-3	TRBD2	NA	TGTGCCAGCAGCCCCAGGCGGACTAGCGTTGCAGATACGCAGTATTTT	CASSPRRTSVADTQYF
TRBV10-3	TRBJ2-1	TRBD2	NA	TGTGCCATCAGTGAGTCGACTGCGGGGGGTGAGCAGTTCTTC	CAISESTAGGEQFF
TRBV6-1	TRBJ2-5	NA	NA	TGTGCCAGCAGTGAAGAAGAAGAAGGGAGGGGGGAAAGAGAGACCCAGTACTTC	CASSEEEEGRGERETQYF
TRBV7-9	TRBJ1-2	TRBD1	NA	TGTGCCAGCAGCTTAGCTGGGACAGGGAACGGCTACACCTTC	CASSLAGTGNGYTF
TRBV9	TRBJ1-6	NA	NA	TGTGCCAGCAGCGTAAAGTATAGAAATTCACCCCTCCACTTT	CASSVKYRNSPLHF
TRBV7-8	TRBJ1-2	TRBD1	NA	TGTGCCAGCAGCCGCGACAGGGCGGGTGGCTACACCTTC	CASSRDRAGGYTF
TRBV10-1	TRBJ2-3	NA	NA	TGCGCCACCTACCTAAAAGGGGAAGGCACAGATACGCAGTATTTT	CATYLKGEGTDTQYF
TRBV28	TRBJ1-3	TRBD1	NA	TGTGCCAGCAAAAACAGGGGTATGGACACCATATATTTT	CASKNRGMDTIYF
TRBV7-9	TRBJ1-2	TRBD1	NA	TGTGCCAGCAGCACCACAATACCGGGACAGGCGCATTATGGCTACACCTTC	CASSTTIPGQAHYGYTF
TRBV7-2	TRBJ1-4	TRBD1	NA	TGTGCCAGCAGCTTCCAGGGACAGATTAATGAAAAACTGTTTTTT	CASSFQGQINEKLFF
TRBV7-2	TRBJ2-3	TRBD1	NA	TGTGCCAGCAGCTCCCCGACAGGGGGCACAGATACGCAGTATTTT	CASSSPTGGTDTQYF
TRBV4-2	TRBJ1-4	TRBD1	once	TGTGCCAGCAGCCATAGACAGGGGGATAATGAAAAACTGTTTTTT	CASSHRQGDNEKLFF
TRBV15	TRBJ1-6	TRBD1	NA	TGTGCCACCAGCACCCATCGGACAGGCGTCAATTCACCCCTCCACTTT	CATSTHRTGVNSPLHF
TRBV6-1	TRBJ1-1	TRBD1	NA	TGTGCCAGCAGCCCTTCAGGGGGGAACACTGAAGCTTTCTTT	CASSPSGGNTEAFF
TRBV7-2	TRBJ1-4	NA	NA	TGTGCCAGCAGCTTAGTATCCTCAGAGGTTAATGAAAAACTGTTTTTT	CASSLVSSEVNEKLFF
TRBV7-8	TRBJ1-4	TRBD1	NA	TGTGCCAGCAGCATGGGACAGGGTTATGAAAAACTGTTTTTT	CASSMGQGYEKLFF
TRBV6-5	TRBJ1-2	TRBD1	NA	TGTGCCAGCAGTTACACAACAGGGGTCCAAGGCTACACCTTC	CASSYTTGVQGYTF
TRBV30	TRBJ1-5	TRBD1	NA	TGTGCCTGGAGTTCGCAGGGGGCTGTTCAGCCCCAGCATTTT	CAWSSQGAVQPQHF
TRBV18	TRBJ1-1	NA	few	TGTGCCAGCTCACCTACGGGACAGAACACTGAAGCTTTCTTT	CASSPTGQNTEAFF
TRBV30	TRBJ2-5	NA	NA	TGTGCCTGGAGTGTCATACTCGGTGGGGGCGAGACCCAGTACTTC	CAWSVILGGGETQYF
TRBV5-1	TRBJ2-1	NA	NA	TGCGCCAGCAGGATAGGGATACTAGTTAATGAGCAGTTCTTC	CASRIGILVNEQFF
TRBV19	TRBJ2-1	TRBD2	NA	TGTGCCAGTAGTTTTGCAGGACTAGCGGGCTATAGCTCCTACAATGAGCAGTTCTTC	CASSFAGLAGYSSYNEQFF
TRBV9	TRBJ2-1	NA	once	TGTGCCAGCAGCGCCCCGACAGACCCAAAAATCAACTACAATGAGCAGTTCTTC	CASSAPTDPKINYNEQFF
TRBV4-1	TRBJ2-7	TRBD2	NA	TGCGCCAGCAGCCTAACCTTAGCGGGGGGGTCCTACGAGCAGTACTTC	CASSLTLAGGSYEQYF
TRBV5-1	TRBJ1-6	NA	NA	TGCGCCAGCAGCATCGGACAGAATTCACCCCTCCACTTT	CASSIGQNSPLHF
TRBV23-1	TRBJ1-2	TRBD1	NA	TGCGCCAGCAGCCACGAAAGAACAGGGGCGTGTGGCTACACCTTC	CASSHERTGACGYTF
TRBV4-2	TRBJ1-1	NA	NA	TGTGCCAGCAGCCAAGAGGAGGTGAGGAACACTGAAGCTTTCTTT	CASSQEEVRNTEAFF
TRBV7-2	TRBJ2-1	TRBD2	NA	TGTGCCAGCAGCCCTTGGACTAGCGGGGGGATGTACAATGAGCAGTTCTTC	CASSPWTSGGMYNEQFF
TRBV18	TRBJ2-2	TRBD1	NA	TGTGCCAGCTCACCACAATCAGGGGGCGACACCGGGGAGCTGTTTTTT	CASSPQSGGDTGELFF
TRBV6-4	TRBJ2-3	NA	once	TGTGCCAGCAGTCCCGGTCCGGGCACAGATACGCAGTATTTT	CASSPGPGTDTQYF
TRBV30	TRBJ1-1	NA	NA	TGTGCCTGGAGTGGACTCTTGAACACTGAAGCTTTCTTT	CAWSGLLNTEAFF
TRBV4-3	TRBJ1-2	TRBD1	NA	TGCGCCAGCAGCCAACTGGACAGGGGCGACTATGGCTACACCTTC	CASSQLDRGDYGYTF
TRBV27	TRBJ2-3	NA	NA	TGTGCCAGCAGTTTCCACAGGGGAGGTTTGTTAGGTACGCAGTATTTT	CASSFHRGGLLGTQYF
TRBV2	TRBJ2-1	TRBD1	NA	TGTGCCAGCAGTGAAGCGGGGACAGCAAACAATGAGCAGTTCTTC	CASSEAGTANNEQFF
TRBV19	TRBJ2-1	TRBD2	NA	TGTGCCAGTAGTACCCGCCTGACTAGCCTCTTTTACAATGAGCAGTTCTTC	CASSTRLTSLFYNEQFF
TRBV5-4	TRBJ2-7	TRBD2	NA	TGTGCCAGCAGCTTGGTTTCGGTGGGTGCGGGAGTCGGGGAGCAGTACTTC	CASSLVSVGAGVGEQYF
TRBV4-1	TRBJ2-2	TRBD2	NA	TGCGCCAGCAGACATAGCGGGGGAGTCGTCGGGGAGCTGTTTTTT	CASRHSGGVVGELFF
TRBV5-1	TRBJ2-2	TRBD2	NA	TGCGCCAGCAGGGGAGGGAGCTGGGCCGGGGAGCTGTTTTTT	CASRGGSWAGELFF
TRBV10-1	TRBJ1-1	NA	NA	TGCGCCAGCCCCCCCGGACAGACGAACACTGAAGCTTTCTTT	CASPPGQTNTEAFF